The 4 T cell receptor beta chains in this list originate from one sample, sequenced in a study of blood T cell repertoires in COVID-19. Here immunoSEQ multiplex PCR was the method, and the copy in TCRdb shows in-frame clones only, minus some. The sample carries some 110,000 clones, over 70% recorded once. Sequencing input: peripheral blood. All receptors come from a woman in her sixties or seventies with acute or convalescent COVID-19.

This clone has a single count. CDR3 nucleotide sequence: TGTGCCAGTAGTGGAGGGGCGAATTCACCCCTCCACTTT. Its protein product is CASSGGANSPLHF. This chain connects TRBV19 to TRBJ1-6, with D tentatively TRBD1 (5 bases). This CDR3 contains 13 residues. CDR1 is LNHDA, CDR2 SQIVND, per germline (reference sequence). V was pared by 5 bases and J by 7 bases, with 9 bases between.

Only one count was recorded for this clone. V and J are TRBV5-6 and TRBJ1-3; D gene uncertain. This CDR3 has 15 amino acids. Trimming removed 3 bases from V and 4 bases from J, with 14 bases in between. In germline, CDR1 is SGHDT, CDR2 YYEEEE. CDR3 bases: TGTGCCAGCAGCTCTGGGTCGCGGGGAGGAAACACCATATATTTT. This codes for CASSSGSRGGNTIYF. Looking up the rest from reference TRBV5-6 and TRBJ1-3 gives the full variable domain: DAGVTQSPTHLIKTRGQQVTLRCSPKSGHDTVSWYQQALGQGPQFIFQYYEEEERQRGNFPDRFSGHQFPNYSSELNVNALLLGDSALYLCASSSGSRGGNTIYFGEGSWLTVV.

For the CDR3, the DNA is TGTGCCACCAGTACAGGGGGCGTGGATGGCTACACCTTC. It is translated as CATSTGGVDGYTF. The chain is built from TRBV24-1 and TRBJ1-2, with 9 bases lining up with TRBD1. The CDR3 runs to 13 residues. Germline V gene lookup returns CDR1 KGHDR and CDR2 SFDVKD. The V segment lost 6 bases and the J segment 6 bases; nucleotides outside the gene matches: 4.

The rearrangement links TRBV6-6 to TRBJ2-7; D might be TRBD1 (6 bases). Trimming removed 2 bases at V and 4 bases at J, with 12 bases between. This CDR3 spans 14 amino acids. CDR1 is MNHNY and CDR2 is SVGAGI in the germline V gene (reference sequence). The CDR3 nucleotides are TGTGCCAGCAGTTACGGGCGGACAGATTACGAGCAGTACTTC. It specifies CASSYGRTDYEQYF.